A single sample is the source of the 15 T cell receptor beta chains below, sequenced in a study of blood T cell repertoires in COVID-19. Clones were sequenced by immunoSEQ multiplex PCR, and TCRdb holds only the in-frame ones, with some missing. The top ten hold approximately 8.1% of the sample, which has about 110,000 clones, roughly 82% seen once. Sample: peripheral blood. The source of these receptors is a woman in her forties with acute or convalescent COVID-19.

J is TRBJ2-1 and V is TRBV7-9; D might be TRBD2 (6 bases). CDR1 is SEHNR, CDR2 FQNEAQ, per germline (reference sequence). V was pared by 1 base and J by 6 bases, with 10 bases between. The CDR3 runs to 14 residues. CDR3 region: CASSLGDSRNEQFF. In DNA, the CDR3 is TGTGCCAGCAGCTTAGGGGACTCCCGCAATGAGCAGTTCTTC.

The J gene is TRBJ2-3, the V gene TRBV6-5; 7 bases align to TRBD2. J gave up 1 base and V 6 bases, and 7 bases lay outside the gene matches. Germline V gene sequence: CDR1 MNHEY, CDR2 SVGAGI. This CDR3 has 15 residues. The CDR3 spells CASSGTTKGTDTQYF. CDR3 nucleotide sequence: TGTGCCAGCAGCGGGACTACTAAGGGCACAGATACGCAGTATTTT.

The chain employs TRBV21-1 and TRBJ1-4; the DNA was not used to check the table's D call, TRBD1. TRBV21-1 is deemed a pseudogene. CDR3 length: 15 residues. The CDR3 bases are TGTGCCAGCAGCACGGGACAGCTCCGAAGGGAAAAACTGCTTTTT. Translated: CASSTGQLRREKLLF.

The V call is TRBV5-5, the J call TRBJ1-2, with unresolved D. Germline V gene data show CDR1 as SGHKS and CDR2 as YYEKEE (reference sequence). The length of the CDR3 is 15 residues. V was trimmed by 1 base and J by 6 bases, leaving 16 bases between them. The CDR3 is CASSLSEGVVDGYTF. The CDR3 DNA sequence: TGTGCCAGCAGCTTGTCGGAGGGAGTGGTGGATGGCTACACCTTC.

The CDR3 spells CASSYGYTGSYEQYF. As DNA, the CDR3 is TGTGCCAGCAGTTACGGATACACAGGCTCCTACGAGCAGTACTTC. V usage is TRBV6-2 or TRBV6-3 and J usage is TRBJ2-7, with D perhaps TRBD1 (5 bases). Germline loops: CDR1 MNHEY, CDR2 SVGEGT. The CDR3 has 15 residues. The V end was cut by 2 bases, the J end by 0 bases, with 11 bases between.

The chain links TRBV7-2 to TRBJ2-2; D call uncertain. CDR1 is SGHTA, CDR2 FQGNSA, per germline. Trimming took 6 bases from V and 1 from J, leaving 12 bases between them. The CDR3 runs 15 residues. CDR3 sequence (DNA): TGTGCCAGCAGAATAAAACCTATGAACACCGGGGAGCTGTTTTTT. Its protein product is CASRIKPMNTGELFF.

The genes are TRBV6-1 and TRBJ2-2; no firm D call. V was clipped by 1 base and J by 6 bases, with 18 bases between them. The CDR3 runs 17 residues. CDR1 MNHNS and CDR2 SASEGT come from the germline V gene. DNA for the CDR3: TGTGCCAGCAGTGAAGTTTTCCCTGAGGCATATCCCGGGGAGCTGTTTTTT. Translation gives CASSEVFPEAYPGELFF.

The V and J genes are TRBV18 and TRBJ1-2; 9 bases fit TRBD1. The CDR3 extends over 16 amino acids. The germline gives CDR1 KGHSH, CDR2 LQKENI. V lost 1 base to trimming and J lost 5 bases; unmatched junction nucleotides: 8. CDR3 protein: CASSPLQGARVYGYTF. Here the CDR3 DNA reads TGTGCCAGCTCACCACTACAGGGGGCGCGGGTTTATGGCTACACCTTC.

The chain employs TRBV27 and TRBJ1-1, with D tentatively TRBD1 (5 bases). CDR1 is MNHEY, CDR2 SMNVEV, per germline (reference sequence). This CDR3 comprises 18 residues. Deletions cut 7 bases from V and 5 bases from J, with 29 bases between. CDR3 nucleotide sequence: TGTGCCAGCACCCCTTCCACCCAGAGGACCCGGGGGTGGACTGAAGCTTTCTTT. It yields the protein CASTPSTQRTRGWTEAFF.

The chain joins TRBV6-5 to TRBJ1-1; TRBD1 agrees at 8 bases. The length of the CDR3 is 15 residues. Per germline, CDR1 MNHEY and CDR2 SVGAGI. V shed 7 bases and J 7 bases; nucleotides not matched to a gene: 14. CDR3 sequence (DNA): TGTGCCAGCAACCCAACCCGACAGGGGACTATTGAAGCTTTCTTT. It specifies CASNPTRQGTIEAFF.

The chain is built from TRBV27 and TRBJ1-2, with 8 bases matching TRBD1. CDR3 length: 14 amino acids. Trimming took 10 bases from V and 6 from J; bases not matched to a gene: 13. CDR1 and CDR2 from the germline V gene are MNHEY and SMNVEV (reference sequence). The CDR3 sequence is CATWAGGAYDGYTF. DNA for the CDR3: TGTGCCACATGGGCAGGGGGCGCTTACGATGGCTACACCTTC.

The chain joins TRBV7-2 to TRBJ2-1; weak D call: TRBD2 (7 bases). The CDR3 covers 15 residues. V gave up 2 bases and J gave up 9 bases, with 17 bases separating them. Germline CDR1 is SGHTA and CDR2 is FQGNSA. CDR3 amino acids: CASSLIRGAGGEQFF. Here the CDR3 DNA reads TGTGCCAGCAGCTTAATACGGGGGGCCGGGGGTGAGCAGTTCTTC.

The CDR3 DNA sequence: TGTGCCAGCTTACCGGGGTATCCGGACACTGAAGCTTTCTTT. The encoded protein is CASLPGYPDTEAFF. The gene calls are TRBV7-8 and TRBJ1-1; D is uncertain. The V gene's germline CDR1 is SGHVS and CDR2 FQNEAQ. This CDR3 has 14 residues. V lost 8 bases to trimming and J lost 3 bases, with 16 bases between them.

The genes are TRBV10-2 and TRBJ2-7; D might be TRBD2 (5 bases). Between the trimmed V and J ends, which lost 3 bases and 0 bases, there was a span of 12 bases. The CDR3 runs 15 residues. In germline, CDR1 is WSHSY, CDR2 SAAADI. Here the CDR3 DNA reads TGCGCCAGCAGTGATCGGAGGAGGAGCTCCTACGAGCAGTACTTC. Translating it yields CASSDRRRSSYEQYF.

The J gene is TRBJ2-7, the V gene TRBV7-3, with TRBD1 matching 8 bases. The ends lost 0 bases at V and 5 bases at J; junction bases unmatched: 3. Germline-derived CDR1 and CDR2 are SGHTA and FQGTGA. The CDR3 covers 14 residues. The CDR3, as DNA: TGTGCCAGCAGCTTAACCGGACAGGGCCACGAGCAGTACTTC. Translation gives CASSLTGQGHEQYF. Filled out from reference TRBV7-3 and TRBJ2-7, the complete variable domain reads GAGVSQTPSNKVTEKGKYVELRCDPISGHTALYWYRQSLGQGPEFLIYFQGTGAADDSGLPNDRFFAVRPEGSVSTLKIQRTERGDSAVYLCASSLTGQGHEQYFGPGTRLTVT.